The 21 T cell receptor beta chains presented below share a single source sample, sequenced in a study of Tregs in tolerant kidney transplant recipients. Clones were read by immunoSEQ multiplex PCR, and TCRdb kept only the in-frame ones, dropping some. This specimen shows about 15,000 clones; the ten leading clones hold about 4%. The nonmyeloablative bone marrow transplants came from related graft donors, with transient mixed chimerism. The sequencing here drew on CD4+ T cells from blood (PBMCs), taken 12 months after the transplant. The origin of the receptors is a human patient who received a combined kidney and bone marrow transplant. A share of the T cells may be of graft donor origin.

Turning to this clone: The sequenced fragment ends 3 residues before the CDR3 boundary, so the rest is inferred from the germline J gene. The V gene is TRBV20-1, the J gene TRBJ1-1; D is possibly TRBD1 (6 bases). The CDR3 spans 15 residues. Trimming removed 0 bases from V and 0 bases from J, with 11 bases in between. Germline V gene sequence: CDR1 DFQATT, CDR2 SNEGSKA (reference sequence). The sequenced part of the CDR3 DNA is TGCAGTGCTAGAGAACAGGGAAAGGTGAACACTGAA. This encodes CSAREQGKVNTE. The full CDR3 reads CSAREQGKVNTEAFF.

On this clone itself: The sequenced fragment ends 3 residues before the CDR3 boundary, so the rest is inferred from the germline J gene. The chain employs TRBV19 and TRBJ1-1, with 10 positions matching TRBD1. This CDR3 is 14 amino acids long. Germline CDR1 reads LNHDA; CDR2 reads SQIVND (reference sequence). After removal of 1 base from V and 6 bases from J, the junction contained 2 bases not matched to a gene. The chain's CDR3 is CASSIGQGAAEAFF. The sequenced CDR3 bases are TGTGCCAGTAGTATAGGACAGGGGGCGGCTGAA.

This clone is labeled medium-sized based on frequency. The read terminates 3 residues ahead of where the CDR3 ends, so the germline J gene completes it. The chain links TRBV14 to TRBJ2-2, with D maybe TRBD1 (6 bases). The germline V gene has CDR1 SGHDN and CDR2 FVKESK. This CDR3 contains 14 residues. Trimming left V 6 bases short and J 3 bases short, with 11 bases between. The CDR3 bases that were read are TGTGCCAGCAGTACTACAGGGCACACCGGGGAG. Translation gives CASSTTGHTGE. The entire CDR3 sequence reads CASSTTGHTGELFF.

Of note for this clone: The sequenced fragment ends 3 residues before the CDR3 boundary, so the rest is inferred from the germline J gene. The chain combines TRBV20-1 with TRBJ1-2, with D hard to call. CDR1 and CDR2 from the germline V gene are DFQATT and SNEGSKA (reference sequence). The CDR3 covers 10 residues. The V gene lost 3 bases and the J gene lost 4 bases, with 3 bases spanning the gap. This CDR3 reads CSASSYGYTF. CDR3 DNA, as far as it was read: TGCAGTGCTAGCAGCTATGGC.

This clone registers medium-sized by frequency. The missing CDR3 end, 3 residues past where the read stops, is filled in from the germline J gene. The chain couples TRBV29-1 to TRBJ2-1; no reliable D call. Germline V gives CDR1 SQVTM, CDR2 ANQGSEA. V was pared by 2 bases and J by 0 bases, with 17 bases between. The CDR3 length is 17 residues. CDR3 region: CSVESYRQVISYNEQFF. The sequenced CDR3 bases are TGCAGCGTTGAAAGTTATCGGCAGGTGATCTCCTACAATGAG.

As for this clone: The read falls 3 residues short of the CDR3 end, and the missing part is taken from the germline J gene. The V gene is TRBV2, the J gene TRBJ2-7; 11 positions agree with TRBD2. Trimming at V came to 4 bases and at J to 5 bases, leaving 7 bases not matched to a gene. The CDR3 length is 15 residues. Germline CDR1 SNHLY, CDR2 FYNNEI. The sequenced part of the CDR3 DNA is TGTGCCAGCAGTGCTATACTAGCGGGAGAGGACGAG. Its protein is CASSAILAGEDE. The whole CDR3 reads CASSAILAGEDEQYF.

As regards this clone: The read halts 3 residues ahead of the CDR3 end, with the missing end drawn from the germline J gene. The genes are TRBV11-2 and TRBJ2-7; D is unclear. The V and J ends lost 2 bases and 6 bases respectively, with 11 bases between them. The CDR3 loop spans 13 amino acids. Germline CDR1 reads SGHAT; CDR2 reads FQNNGV. The CDR3 bases that were read are TGTGCCAGCAGCTTAAGTCAGGTGGGCGAG. Protein sequence: CASSLSQVGE. The entire CDR3 sequence reads CASSLSQVGEQYF. The whole variable domain, filled in from reference TRBV11-2 and TRBJ2-7, reads EAGVAQSPRYKIIEKRQSVAFWCNPISGHATLYWYQQILGQGPKLLIQFQNNGVVDDSQLPKDRFSAERLKGVDSTLKIQPAKLEDSAVYLCASSLSQVGEQYFGPGTRLTVT.

With respect to this clone: The CDR3 extends 3 residues past the end of the read, so its final part is completed from the germline J gene. The chain uses TRBV2 and TRBJ2-5; 7 nucleotides line up with TRBD2. The junction had 14 bases not matched to a gene; V was cut back by 5 bases and J by 2 bases. Germline CDR1 reads SNHLY; CDR2 reads FYNNEI. The CDR3 runs to 17 residues. CDR3 DNA (partial): TGTGCCAGCAGTTCCACGCCGTTGAAGCGGGAACAAGAGACC. It codes for CASSSTPLKREQET. The CDR3, in full, reads CASSSTPLKREQETQYF.

Concerning this clone itself: The CDR3 end falls 3 residues outside the read, so it is completed with the germline J gene. V and J are TRBV18 and TRBJ2-7, with 10 positions matching TRBD2. This CDR3 comprises 16 residues. Germline CDR1 KGHSH, CDR2 LQKENI. After removal of 3 bases from V and 4 bases from J, the junction contained 9 bases not matched to a gene. The part of the CDR3 DNA that was read is TGTGCCAGCTCACCCATGCTAGCGGGAGAGGATTACGAG. It encodes CASSPMLAGEDYE. The entire CDR3 protein is CASSPMLAGEDYEQYF.

Turning to this clone: The CDR3 goes on 3 residues after the read ends, and that part is filled in from the germline J gene. The chain is built from TRBV20-1 and TRBJ2-1, with TRBD2 matching over 11 bases. The CDR3 is made up of 15 amino acids. CDR1 and CDR2 from the germline V gene are DFQATT and SNEGSKA (reference sequence). V was pared by 4 bases and J by 4 bases, with 6 bases of the junction left unmatched. The sequenced part of the CDR3 DNA is TGCAGTGCTAACCAGGGACTAGCGGTTTACAATGAG. This sequence encodes CSANQGLAVYNE. The complete CDR3 reads CSANQGLAVYNEQFF.

Of note for this clone: The DNA ends 3 residues before the CDR3 does, and the rest of the CDR3 is filled in from the germline J gene. The genes are TRBV20-1 and TRBJ2-5, with TRBD1 matching over 12 bases. J gave up 5 bases and V 6 bases, and 10 bases lay outside the gene matches. The CDR3 is 15 residues long. Per the germline V gene, CDR1 is DFQATT and CDR2 is SNEGSKA (reference sequence). CDR3 bases read: TGCAGTGCCACGAAGGGGACAGGGGGCCGGGAGACC. It is translated as CSATKGTGGRET. In full, the CDR3 is CSATKGTGGRETQYF.

On this clone: The sequenced fragment ends 3 residues before the CDR3 boundary, so the rest is inferred from the germline J gene. This rearrangement joins TRBV20-1 to TRBJ2-3; a possible D gene is TRBD1 (6 bases). The CDR3 consists of 15 residues. V lost 4 bases, J lost 5 bases, and 19 bases lay in between. CDR1 and CDR2 from the germline V gene are DFQATT and SNEGSKA (reference sequence). This CDR3 is CSATPTGTLLDTQYF. CDR3 bases read: TGCAGTGCTACACCGACCGGGACACTCTTAGATACG.

On this clone itself: The CDR3 end falls 3 residues outside the read, so it is completed with the germline J gene. The chain carries TRBV18 and TRBJ2-7; D is ambiguous. Trimming removed 2 bases at V and 4 bases at J, with 6 bases between. The V gene's germline CDR1 is KGHSH and CDR2 LQKENI. This CDR3 is 12 amino acids long. The CDR3 here is CASSPAEYEQYF. The sequenced part of the CDR3 DNA is TGTGCCAGCTCACCAGCGGAGTACGAG.

On this clone itself: The read comes to an end 3 residues before the CDR3 does, leaving the germline J gene to fill in the end. The J gene is TRBJ2-5, the V gene TRBV7-9; D is undetermined. The CDR3 covers 14 residues. With 1 base removed from V and 5 bases from J, the gap between germline ends came to 11 bases. The germline CDR1 and CDR2 sequences are SEHNR and FQNEAQ (reference sequence). The CDR3 bases that were read are TGTGCCAGCAGCTTAGGTAGAGATTTGGAGACC. It encodes CASSLGRDLET. Given in full, the CDR3 is CASSLGRDLETQYF.

As for this clone: The read ends 3 residues before the CDR3 terminus; that terminus is restored from the germline J gene. The rearrangement links TRBV20-1 to TRBJ2-5; 9 nucleotides line up with TRBD1. The CDR3 length is 15 residues. J lost 2 bases, V lost 6 bases, and 10 bases had no gene match. The germline CDR1 and CDR2 sequences are DFQATT and SNEGSKA (reference sequence). CDR3 DNA (partial): TGCAGTGCCCCACCCGGACAGGGGAAACAAGAGACC. This codes for CSAPPGQGKQET. The CDR3 in full is CSAPPGQGKQETQYF.

To note about this clone: The observed sequence ends 3 residues before the CDR3 terminus, with the missing tail filled in from the germline J gene. This rearrangement joins TRBV10-3 to TRBJ1-5; 9 nucleotides align to TRBD1. CDR1 and CDR2 (germline): ENHRY, SYGVKD. V was clipped by 6 bases and J by 0 bases; unmatched bases: 3. The length of the CDR3 is 15 residues. CDR3 bases read: TGTGCCATCAGCGGACAGGGGCCTAGCAATCAGCCC. It codes for CAISGQGPSNQP. The full-length CDR3 reads as CAISGQGPSNQPQHF.

Notes on this clone: The CDR3 end is not reached by the read, which stops 3 residues before it; the germline J gene fills it in. The V call is TRBV5-4, the J call TRBJ1-2; 9 bases agree with TRBD1. The germline CDR1 and CDR2 sequences are SGHNT and YYREEE (reference sequence). The CDR3 has 14 amino acids. With 4 bases clipped from V and 2 bases from J, the junction kept 3 bases outside the gene matches. The CDR3 bases that were read are TGTGCCAGCAGCCCTGGACAGGGGAACTATGGC. This codes for CASSPGQGNYG. The CDR3, in full, reads CASSPGQGNYGYTF.

Comments on this clone: The sequence runs out 3 residues before the end of the CDR3; the remainder is reconstructed from the germline J gene. V gene TRBV20-1 combines with J gene TRBJ2-1; TRBD2 aligns across 9 bases. The CDR3 consists of 16 residues. The V gene end was trimmed by 3 bases and the J gene end by 0 bases; junction bases not matched to a gene: 6. Germline CDR1 reads DFQATT; CDR2 reads SNEGSKA (reference sequence). CDR3 DNA, as far as it was read: TGCAGTGCTAGTATTGCGGGAGGGAGCTCCTACAATGAG. The encoded protein is CSASIAGGSSYNE. The whole CDR3 sequence reads CSASIAGGSSYNEQFF.

Here the CDR3 reads CASRTGVPETQYF. CDR3 DNA, as far as it was read: TGTGCCAGTCGAACAGGGGTCCCTGAGACC. This chain connects TRBV12-3 or TRBV12-4 to TRBJ2-5; TRBD1 matches 7 bases. The read stops 3 residues short of the end of the CDR3; the missing end is completed from the germline J gene. The CDR3 consists of 13 residues. V gave up 9 bases and J gave up 5 bases; unmatched junction bases: 9.

Remarks on this clone: The CDR3 extends 3 residues past the end of the read, so its final part is completed from the germline J gene. V usage is TRBV5-4 and J usage is TRBJ2-7; 10 bases fit TRBD2. Germline lookup yields CDR1 SGHNT and CDR2 YYREEE (reference sequence). V shed 4 bases, J shed 0 bases, and the junction held 4 bases outside the gene matches. The CDR3 contains 15 residues. The CDR3 bases that were read are TGTGCCAGCAGCCCAGCGGGAGGGAGCTCCTACGAG. Its translation is CASSPAGGSSYE. The entire CDR3 protein reads CASSPAGGSSYEQYF.

Notes on this clone: The sequence runs out 3 residues before the end of the CDR3; the remainder is reconstructed from the germline J gene. V usage is TRBV6-2 or TRBV6-3 and J usage is TRBJ1-6, with TRBD1 matching over 8 bases. Looked up from germline, CDR1 is MNHEY and CDR2 is SVGEGT. This CDR3 has 14 residues. CDR3 bases read: TGTGCCAGCACCCGCGCACAGGGGGTCTTGGCC. The encoded protein is CASTRAQGVLA. The whole CDR3 sequence is CASTRAQGVLALHF.